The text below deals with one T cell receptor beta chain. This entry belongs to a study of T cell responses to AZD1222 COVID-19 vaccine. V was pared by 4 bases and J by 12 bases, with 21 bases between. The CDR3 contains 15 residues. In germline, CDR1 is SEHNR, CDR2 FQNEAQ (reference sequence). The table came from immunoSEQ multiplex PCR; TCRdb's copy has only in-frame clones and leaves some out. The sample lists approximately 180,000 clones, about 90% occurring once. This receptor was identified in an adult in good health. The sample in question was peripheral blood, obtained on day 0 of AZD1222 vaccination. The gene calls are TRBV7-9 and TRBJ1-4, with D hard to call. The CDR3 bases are TGTGCCAGCAGCTCGAAGGAGGGCAGTCATTCGGAACTGTTTTTT. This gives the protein CASSSKEGSHSELFF.